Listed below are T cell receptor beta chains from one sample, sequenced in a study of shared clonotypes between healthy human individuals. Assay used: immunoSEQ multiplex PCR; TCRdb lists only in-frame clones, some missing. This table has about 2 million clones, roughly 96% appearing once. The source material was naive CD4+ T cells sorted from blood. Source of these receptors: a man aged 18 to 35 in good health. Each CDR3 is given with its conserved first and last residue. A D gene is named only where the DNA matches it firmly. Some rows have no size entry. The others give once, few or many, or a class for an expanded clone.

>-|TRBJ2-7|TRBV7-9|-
CASSPGRGEQYF
TGTGCCAGCAGCCCTGGGCGGGGTGAGCAGTACTTC
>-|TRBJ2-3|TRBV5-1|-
CASSLETHTDTQYF
TGCGCCAGCAGCTTGGAGACCCACACAGATACGCAGTATTTT
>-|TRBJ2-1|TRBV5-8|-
CASSSTLARNEQFF
TGTGCCAGCAGCAGCACCCTAGCCAGGAATGAGCAGTTCTTC
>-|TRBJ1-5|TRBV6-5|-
CASSKYREWNQPQHF
TGTGCCAGCAGTAAATACAGGGAATGGAATCAGCCCCAGCATTTT
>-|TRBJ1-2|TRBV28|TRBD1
CASVYSDRDGRNGYTF
TGTGCCAGCGTATATTCTGACAGGGACGGTCGAAATGGCTACACCTTC
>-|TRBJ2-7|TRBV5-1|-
CASSSQGGYEQYF
TGCGCCAGCAGCTCCCAGGGGGGCTACGAGCAGTACTTC
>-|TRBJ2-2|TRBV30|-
CAWARQNTGELFF
TGTGCCTGGGCCCGGCAGAACACCGGGGAGCTGTTTTTT
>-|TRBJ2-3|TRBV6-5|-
CASSPRSDTQYF
TGTGCCAGCAGCCCCAGGTCAGATACGCAGTATTTT
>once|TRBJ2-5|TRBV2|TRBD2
CAGGREGETQYF
TGTGCAGGGGGACGGGAGGGCGAGACCCAGTACTTC
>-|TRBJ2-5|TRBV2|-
CASSVQGSRETQYF
TGTGCCAGCAGCGTACAGGGTAGTCGAGAGACCCAGTACTTC
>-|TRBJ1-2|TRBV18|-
CASSPTTVNYGYTF
TGTGCCAGCTCACCAACCACGGTTAACTATGGCTACACCTTC
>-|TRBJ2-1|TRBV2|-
CASSLLAIEQFF
TGTGCCAGCAGCCTACTAGCAATTGAGCAGTTCTTC
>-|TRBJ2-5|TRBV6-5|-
CASREGGTQETQYF
TGTGCCAGCAGGGAGGGGGGAACTCAAGAGACCCAGTACTTC
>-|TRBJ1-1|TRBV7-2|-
CASSLDGPTEAFF
TGTGCCAGCAGCTTAGATGGCCCCACTGAAGCTTTCTTT
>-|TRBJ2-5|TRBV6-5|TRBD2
CASSSSGGAKTQYF
TGTGCCAGCAGCTCTAGCGGGGGGGCTAAGACCCAGTACTTC
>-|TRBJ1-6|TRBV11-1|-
CASSRERGSLHF
TGTGCCAGCAGCCGAGAACGCGGATCCCTCCACTTT
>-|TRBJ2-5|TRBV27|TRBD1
CASRQGQGAVETQYF
TGTGCCAGCAGGCAGGGACAGGGGGCCGTCGAGACCCAGTACTTC
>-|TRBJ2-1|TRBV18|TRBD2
CASSFGLESSYNEQFF
TGTGCCAGCTCCTTTGGACTAGAAAGCTCCTACAATGAGCAGTTCTTC
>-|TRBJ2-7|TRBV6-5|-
CASSSNGGPYEQYF
TGTGCCAGCAGTTCAAACGGGGGGCCCTACGAGCAGTACTTC
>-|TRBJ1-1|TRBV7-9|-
CASSSGTEAFF
TGTGCCAGCAGTTCAGGAACTGAAGCTTTCTTT
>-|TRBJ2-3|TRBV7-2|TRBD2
CASSYLAGGGTDTQYF
TGTGCCAGCAGCTACTTAGCGGGAGGGGGCACAGATACGCAGTATTTT
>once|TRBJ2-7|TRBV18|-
CASSPGGNYEQYF
TGTGCCAGCTCACCGGGTGGGAACTACGAGCAGTACTTC
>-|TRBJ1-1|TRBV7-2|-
CASSLRVGAVNTEAFF
TGTGCCAGCAGCCTAAGGGTCGGGGCGGTGAACACTGAGGCTTTCTTT
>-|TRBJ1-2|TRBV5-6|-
CASSLGQKSLYGYTF
TGTGCCAGCAGCTTGGGACAGAAGTCCCTCTATGGCTACACCTTC
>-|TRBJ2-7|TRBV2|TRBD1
CASVSEPGQGYYEQYF
TGTGCCAGCGTATCAGAACCGGGACAGGGGTACTACGAGCAGTACTTC
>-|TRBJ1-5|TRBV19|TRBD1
CASRPEQGRNQPQHF
TGTGCCAGTAGACCTGAACAGGGGAGGAATCAGCCCCAGCATTTT
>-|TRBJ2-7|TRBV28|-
CVTWGGKNYEQYF
TGTGTAACATGGGGGGGCAAGAACTACGAGCAGTACTTC
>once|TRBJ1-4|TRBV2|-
CASSLGGATNEKLFF
TGTGCCAGCAGTTTAGGGGGGGCAACTAATGAAAAACTGTTTTTT
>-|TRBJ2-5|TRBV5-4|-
CASSSGSGVRETQYF
TGTGCCAGCAGCTCGGGGTCAGGGGTAAGAGAGACCCAGTACTTC
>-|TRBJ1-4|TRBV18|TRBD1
CASSPHRGEDEKLFF
TGTGCCAGCTCACCACACAGGGGCGAAGATGAAAAACTGTTTTTT